One and the same sample provided the 22 T cell receptor beta chains below, sequenced in a study of T-cell reconstitution after alpha-beta-depleted transplantation in children. Molecular barcoding with unique molecular identifiers was used for the TCRbeta library. TCRdb reprocessed the PCR reads via MiXCR and lists one record per CDR3 protein. The table has hundreds of thousands of distinct CDR3 sequences, 20% to 25% seen once. The sample was PBMCs, mostly from graft donor cells, taken 360 days after TCRalphabeta/CD19-depleted stem cell transplant. The receptor source for this set is a boy less than two years old who had a stem cell transplant for acute myeloid leukemia, so the T cells may come from the graft donor.

The chain links TRBV20-1 to TRBJ1-5, with D perhaps TRBD1 (5 bases). Per germline, CDR1 DFQATT and CDR2 SNEGSKA (reference sequence). V was shortened by 3 bases and J by 1 base, with 13 bases between the two germline ends. The length of the CDR3 is 15 residues. The CDR3 DNA reads TGCAGTGCTAGGCGGGGCAGCCAGAGCAATCAGCCCCAGCATTTT. This translates into CSARRGSQSNQPQHF.

This clonotype has at least ten counts. This chain joins TRBV12-3 or TRBV12-4 and TRBJ1-1; no definite D call. Trimming stripped 3 bases from V and 8 bases from J, with 7 bases between. This CDR3 has 11 amino acids. The CDR3 DNA is TGTGCCAGCAGTTTCTGGAGAGAAGCTTTCTTT. It yields the protein CASSFWREAFF.

CDR3 loop: CASSSATGGEGLFF. The CDR3 nucleotides are TGTGCCAGCAGCTCAGCGACAGGAGGAGAGGGGCTGTTTTTT. The rearrangement links TRBV7-2 to TRBJ2-2; tentative D call: TRBD1 (6 bases). Trimming removed 4 bases from V and 13 bases from J, with 19 bases in between. The germline V gene encodes CDR1 SGHTA and CDR2 FQGNSA. The CDR3 extends over 14 amino acids.

This clonotype was seen a few times. The rearrangement joins TRBV29-1 to TRBJ2-1; D is possibly TRBD2 (7 bases). With 0 bases removed from V and 3 bases from J, the gap between germline ends came to 15 bases. This CDR3 spans 16 amino acids. CDR1 and CDR2 from the germline V gene are SQVTM and ANQGSEA. This CDR3 is CSVEDSGGLYYNEQFF. The CDR3 DNA is TGCAGCGTTGAAGATTCCGGGGGGCTTTACTACAATGAGCAGTTCTTC.

This clonotype was seen ten or more times. The gene calls are TRBV29-1 and TRBJ2-5; tentatively, D is TRBD2 (6 bases). The CDR3 sequence is 13 residues long. Germline V gene data show CDR1 as SQVTM and CDR2 as ANQGSEA. V gave up 4 bases and J gave up 3 bases, with 12 bases separating them. The CDR3 DNA is TGCAGCGTTGGGGGCCTAGCGAAAGAGACCCAGTACTTC. Residues: CSVGGLAKETQYF.

This clonotype occurred many times. CDR3 nucleotides: TGCAGTGCTAGACCGAGGACAGGGCACTCTGGGGCCAACGTCCTGACTTTC. Translating it yields CSARPRTGHSGANVLTF. J is TRBJ2-6 and V is TRBV20-1; 8 nucleotides agree with TRBD1. There are 17 residues in the CDR3. CDR1 and CDR2 (germline): DFQATT, SNEGSKA (reference sequence). The V segment lost 2 bases and the J segment 0 bases; nucleotides outside the gene matches: 6.

This clonotype was observed at least ten times. The chain joins TRBV12-3 or TRBV12-4 to TRBJ2-7, with D perhaps matching TRBD1 (6 bases). V lost 3 bases and J lost 3, with 18 bases in between. This CDR3 contains 16 residues. The CDR3 DNA is TGTGCCAGCAGTTTGCCCCCCACAGGGTCACACTACGAGCAGTACGTC. Translating it yields CASSLPPTGSHYEQYV.

The chain links TRBV7-8 to TRBJ1-2, with D maybe TRBD1 (5 bases). The germline V gene has CDR1 SGHVS and CDR2 FQNEAQ. The germline V and J ends were trimmed by 5 bases and 3 bases, with 10 bases remaining between them. This CDR3 region has 13 residues. CDR3 amino acids: CASSPTADYGYTF. CDR3 sequence (DNA): TGTGCCAGCAGCCCGACAGCCGACTATGGCTACACCTTC.

This clonotype was seen many times. This chain joins TRBV6-5 and TRBJ2-1; possibly TRBD2 for D (6 bases). V was trimmed by 4 bases and J by 1 base, leaving 14 bases between them. The CDR3 runs 16 residues. Germline values: CDR1 MNHEY, CDR2 SVGAGI. The CDR3 bases are TGTGCCAGCAGTTCCCTGGAGGGCAGGTCCTACAATGAGCAGTTCTTC. Its translation is CASSSLEGRSYNEQFF.

The rearrangement joins TRBV21-1 to TRBJ1-4; TRBD1 was called by the table and not checked on the DNA. TRBV21-1 is a documented pseudogene. CDR3 size: 14 residues. The CDR3 spells CASSKELGVEKLFF. The DNA for the CDR3 is TGTGCCAGCAGCAAAGAGTTAGGGGTTGAAAAACTGTTTTTT.

This chain uses TRBV30 with TRBJ1-5; weak D call: TRBD1 (6 bases). CDR3 size: 14 residues. The V end was cut by 0 bases, the J end by 7 bases, with 13 bases between. Looked up from germline, CDR1 is GTSNPN and CDR2 is SVGIG (reference sequence). The CDR3 DNA is TGTGCCTGGAGTGTAGGAGGGGGAGGGCAGCCCCAGCATTTT. It yields the protein CAWSVGGGGQPQHF.

V is TRBV5-5 and J is TRBJ2-1; 8 bases map to TRBD1. The CDR3 runs 13 residues. J lost 7 bases, V lost 4 bases, and 4 bases had no gene match. Germline V CDR1 and CDR2: SGHKS, YYEKEE (reference sequence). The CDR3 loop is CASSLWTGNEQFF. The CDR3 DNA follows: TGTGCCAGCAGCCTATGGACAGGGAATGAGCAGTTCTTC. Supplemented by reference TRBV5-5 and TRBJ2-1, the full variable domain reads DAGVTQSPTHLIKTRGQQVTLRCSPISGHKSVSWYQQVLGQGPQFIFQYYEKEERGRGNFPDRFSARQFPNYSSELNVNALLLGDSALYLCASSLWTGNEQFFGPGTRLTVL.

This clonotype was counted only a few times. The rearrangement joins TRBV20-1 to TRBJ2-4; no clear D. The CDR3 covers 14 residues. V was trimmed by 3 bases and J by 0 bases, leaving 9 bases between them. Germline assignment: CDR1 DFQATT and CDR2 SNEGSKA (reference sequence). CDR3 in amino acids: CSASLPIAKNIQYF. The CDR3 DNA reads as TGCAGTGCTAGTCTCCCGATAGCCAAAAACATTCAGTACTTC.

V is TRBV4-1 and J is TRBJ1-2; TRBD1 is a possible D gene (6 bases). Germline V CDR1 and CDR2: MGHRA, YSYEKL. The CDR3 extends over 15 amino acids. The V end was cut by 0 bases, the J end by 3 bases, with 11 bases between. In DNA, the CDR3 is TGCGCCAGCAGCCAAGAAGGAACAGGGTACTATGGCTACACCTTC. This translates into CASSQEGTGYYGYTF.

The chain has TRBV3-1 and TRBJ2-5; 7 bases map to TRBD1. Germline CDR1 LGHDT, CDR2 YNNKEL (reference sequence). The length of the CDR3 is 14 residues. Trimming at V came to 3 bases and at J to 2 bases, leaving 3 bases not matched to a gene. The CDR3 spells CASSHPGQQETQYF. The CDR3 region has the DNA TGTGCCAGCAGCCATCCGGGACAGCAAGAGACCCAGTACTTC.

This clonotype was recorded at least ten times. This rearrangement joins TRBV10-3 to TRBJ2-2, with D perhaps matching TRBD1 or TRBD2 (5 bases each). This CDR3 contains 14 residues. Trimming took off 8 bases at V and 6 bases at J, with 16 bases between the two ends. Germline V gives CDR1 ENHRY, CDR2 SYGVKD. The DNA of the CDR3 is TGTGCCATCCGAACAGGACTCCCACCCGGGGAGCTGTTTTTT. Translated: CAIRTGLPPGELFF.

The chain couples TRBV20-1 to TRBJ2-3; 10 nucleotides agree with TRBD2. This CDR3 region has 17 residues. V was clipped by 5 bases and J by 0 bases; unmatched bases: 11. Looked up from germline, CDR1 is DFQATT and CDR2 is SNEGSKA (reference sequence). The CDR3 spells CSAPVSAGGLSTDTQYF. The CDR3 DNA follows: TGCAGTGCTCCGGTGTCAGCGGGGGGGCTCAGCACAGATACGCAGTATTTT.

The V and J genes are TRBV27 and TRBJ2-5; 10 positions agree with TRBD2. The length of the CDR3 is 16 residues. The germline CDR1 and CDR2 sequences are MNHEY and SMNVEV (reference sequence). V lost 4 bases, J lost 4 bases, and 9 bases stayed unmatched. CDR3 protein: CASSSILAGWAETQYF. CDR3 coding DNA: TGTGCCAGCAGTTCGATACTAGCGGGGTGGGCAGAGACCCAGTACTTC.

This clonotype turned up a few times. This rearrangement joins TRBV10-3 to TRBJ1-1; no reliable D call. Per the germline V gene, CDR1 is ENHRY and CDR2 is SYGVKD. V shed 5 bases and J shed 1 base, with 17 bases lying between them. The CDR3 loop spans 16 amino acids. CDR3 DNA: TGTGCCATCAGTCCCCGTCCGCCGACGGAGAACACTGAAGCTTTCTTT. This encodes CAISPRPPTENTEAFF.

This sequence joins TRBV11-2 and TRBJ2-3, with 8 bases matching TRBD2. CDR3 length equals 19 residues. The junction had 17 bases not matched to a gene; V was cut back by 6 bases and J by 0 bases. CDR1 SGHAT and CDR2 FQNNGV come from the germline V gene. The CDR3 nucleotides are TGTGCCAGCAGAAAAGGGCACGGCGGGGGGTCCTATAGCACAGATACGCAGTATTTT. Translating gives CASRKGHGGGSYSTDTQYF.

This clonotype was seen repeatedly, ten times or more. The chain combines TRBV18 with TRBJ2-7; TRBD1 agrees at 7 bases. From germline, CDR1 is KGHSH and CDR2 LQKENI. V gave up 3 bases and J gave up 6 bases; unmatched junction bases: 2. The length of the CDR3 is 12 residues. The CDR3 nucleotides read TGTGCCAGCTCACCGGACAGGCGCGAGCAGTACGTC. Its translation: CASSPDRREQYV.

Of note for this clonotype: A much larger clone differs from this one at a single base, so this may be a read error. Because the CDR3 is missing its conserved closing phenylalanine or tryptophan, this is likely a read error. This rearrangement joins TRBV20-1 to TRBJ1-2; D is possibly TRBD1 (6 bases). CDR1 and CDR2 (germline): DFQATT, SNEGSKA (reference sequence). V lost 4 bases and J 5 bases, leaving 17 bases between the germline ends. The CDR3 is 14 residues long. The CDR3 loop is CSATLPDRDYGYTL. In DNA, the CDR3 is TGCAGTGCTACCCTCCCGGACAGAGATTATGGCTACACCTTG.